This paragraph reports one T cell receptor beta chain. Each CDR3 protein gets one entry after TCRdb re-called the reads with MiXCR. Among more than 350,000 distinct CDR3 sequences, 31% were seen once, and the ten largest hold roughly 15%. This entry is derived from a study of T cell repertoires in cytomegalovirus infection. At the level of the study: Indications came from public TCR beta signatures; they pointed to CMV infection and to a matching HLA type.

The germline V gene has CDR1 MNHEY and CDR2 SMNVEV (reference sequence). V dropped 5 bases and J dropped 2 bases, with 10 bases sitting between them. The CDR3 covers 15 residues. The sample taken for sequencing was PBMCs. The receptor comes from a human donor in good health (CMV status not recorded). Some clones in this sample may be carry-over from other donors' samples. This chain connects TRBV27 to TRBJ2-6, with no clear D. For the CDR3, the DNA is TGTGCCAGCAGTCCGTGGGTGACTGGGGCCAACGTCCTGACTTTC. It codes for CASSPWVTGANVLTF.